This TCR beta chain is from a study of blood T cells in healthy people across ages. V gave up 2 bases and J gave up 4 bases, with 8 bases separating them. The CDR3 is 13 amino acids. For the second PCR, which ran for 7 to 11 cycles, a sample-barcoded 5' primer and a J-beta primer mix were used. Every sample gave at least 3 million paired-end reads containing CDR3. TCRdb passed the 5' RACE reads through MiXCR, listing each CDR3 protein once. This sample yields approximately 880,000 distinct CDR3 sequences, of which about 44% are seen a single time; 13% belongs to the top ten. Material for sequencing was blood. The V gene is TRBV12-3 or TRBV12-4, the J gene TRBJ1-2, with D unclear. The sequence was obtained from a man aged 25-45 years in good health. The DNA of the CDR3 is TGTGCCAGCAGTTTACAGGTGAGCTATGGCTACACCTTC. Protein: CASSLQVSYGYTF.